One sample yielded the 4 T cell receptor beta chains listed below, sequenced in a study of CD4 T cells in relation to SARS-CoV-2 and coronaviruses. Their antigen targets remain unknown. Some clones are missing from TCRdb's copy, which holds only in-frame ones; the method was immunoSEQ multiplex PCR. This repertoire shows about 22,000 clones, 74% found once; its top ten account for 9.5% to 15%. Before the COVID-19 pandemic, during about 2011-2018, CD4+ T cells were taken from unexposed donors. Isolation of CD4+ T cells took place after approximately 10 days in culture. Sequencing was carried out using CD4+ T cells from PBMCs, cultured in vitro. These receptors all come from a human donor in good health.

In this sample, this clone turned up a few times. The chain has TRBV14 and TRBJ1-3; 8 bases are shared with TRBD1. The V segment lost 2 bases and the J segment 3 bases; nucleotides outside the gene matches: 3. CDR3 length: 15 residues. Germline CDR1 and CDR2: SGHDN and FVKESK. The CDR3, as DNA: TGTGCCAGCAGCCAAAGGACAGGGAATGGAAACACCATATATTTT. Residues: CASSQRTGNGNTIYF.

This chain links TRBV7-9 with TRBJ2-1; 11 bases line up with TRBD2. CDR1 and CDR2 from the germline V gene are SEHNR and FQNEAQ (reference sequence). Trimming at V came to 4 bases and at J to 4 bases, leaving 3 bases not matched to a gene. The CDR3 sequence is 15 residues long. This CDR3 reads CASSSGTSGYNEQFF. CDR3 nucleotides: TGTGCCAGCAGCTCCGGGACTAGCGGATACAATGAGCAGTTCTTC. Full variable domain (outside the CDR3, taken from reference TRBV7-9 and TRBJ2-1): DTGVSQNPRHKITKRGQNVTFRCDPISEHNRLYWYRQTLGQGPEFLTYFQNEAQLEKSRLLSDRFSAERPKGSFSTLEIQRTEQGDSAMYLCASSSGTSGYNEQFFGPGTRLTVL.

The J gene is TRBJ1-5, the V gene TRBV5-5, with no clear D. V lost 0 bases to trimming and J lost 3 bases, with 7 bases between them. Germline CDR1 and CDR2: SGHKS and YYEKEE (reference sequence). CDR3 size: 14 residues. As DNA, the CDR3 is TGTGCCAGCAGCTTGGTAGACTTCAATCAGCCCCAGCATTTT. This gives the protein CASSLVDFNQPQHF.

The chain is built from TRBV5-1 and TRBJ1-6; D may be TRBD1 (5 bases). Trimming removed 4 bases at V and 7 bases at J, with 12 bases between. This CDR3 spans 14 amino acids. Germline V lookup: CDR1 SGHRS, CDR2 YFSETQ. CDR3 sequence (DNA): TGCGCCAGCAGCCCGGACATTGTCAATTCACCCCTCCACTTT. It codes for CASSPDIVNSPLHF.